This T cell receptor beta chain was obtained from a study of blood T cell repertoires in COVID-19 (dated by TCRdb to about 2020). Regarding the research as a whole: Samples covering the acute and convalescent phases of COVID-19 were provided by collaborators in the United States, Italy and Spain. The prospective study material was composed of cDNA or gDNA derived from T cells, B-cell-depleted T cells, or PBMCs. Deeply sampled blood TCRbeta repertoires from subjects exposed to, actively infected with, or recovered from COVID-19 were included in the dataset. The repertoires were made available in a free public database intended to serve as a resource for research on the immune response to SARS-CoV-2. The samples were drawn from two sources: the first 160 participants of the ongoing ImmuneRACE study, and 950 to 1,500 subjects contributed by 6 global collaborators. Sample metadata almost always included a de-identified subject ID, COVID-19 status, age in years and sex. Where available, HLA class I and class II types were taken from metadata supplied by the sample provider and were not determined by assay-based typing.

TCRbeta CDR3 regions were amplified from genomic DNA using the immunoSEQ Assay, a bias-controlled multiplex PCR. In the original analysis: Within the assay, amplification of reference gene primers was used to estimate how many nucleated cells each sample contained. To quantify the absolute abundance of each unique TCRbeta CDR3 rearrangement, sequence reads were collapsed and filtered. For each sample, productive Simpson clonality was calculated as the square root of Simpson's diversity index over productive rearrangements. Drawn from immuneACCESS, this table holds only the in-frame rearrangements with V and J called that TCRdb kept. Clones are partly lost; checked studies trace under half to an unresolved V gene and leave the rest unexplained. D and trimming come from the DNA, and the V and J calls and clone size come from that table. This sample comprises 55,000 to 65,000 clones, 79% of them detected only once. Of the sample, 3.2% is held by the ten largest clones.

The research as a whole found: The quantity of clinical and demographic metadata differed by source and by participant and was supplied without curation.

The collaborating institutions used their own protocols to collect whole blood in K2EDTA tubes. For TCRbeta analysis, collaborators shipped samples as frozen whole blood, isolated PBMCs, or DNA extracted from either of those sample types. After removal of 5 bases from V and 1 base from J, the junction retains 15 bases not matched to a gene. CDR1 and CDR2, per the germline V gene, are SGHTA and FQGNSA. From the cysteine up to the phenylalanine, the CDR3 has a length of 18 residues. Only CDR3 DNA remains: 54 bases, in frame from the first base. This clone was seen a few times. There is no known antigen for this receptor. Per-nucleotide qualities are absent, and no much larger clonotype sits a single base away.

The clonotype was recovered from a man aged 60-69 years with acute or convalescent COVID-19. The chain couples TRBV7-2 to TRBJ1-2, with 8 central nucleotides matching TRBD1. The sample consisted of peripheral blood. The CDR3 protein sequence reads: CASSRSRDRRNRNYGYTF. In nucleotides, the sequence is TGTGCCAGCAGCCGTTCCCGGGACAGGCGAAACCGTAACTATGGCTACACCTTC.